A single sample is the source of the 14 T cell receptor beta chains below, sequenced in a study of beta chain features in type 1 diabetes (dated by TCRdb to the late 2010s). Beyond this particular receptor, the publication reports: In all four CD4+ subsets, TCRB CDR3 length was moderately but significantly shorter in type 1 diabetes patients.

The library was built by means of the immunoSEQ multiplex PCR assay. The entire amount of isolated RNA was reverse transcribed using the High Capacity cDNA Reverse Transcription Kit, so the sequenced TCRB transcripts were expressed ones. The clones in this table, taken by TCRdb from immuneACCESS, are in-frame only. Not every clone is retained; where verified, under half of the shortfall comes from an unresolved V gene, and the cause of the rest is unknown. This sample has about 160,000 clones in its table, and 6.5% to 9.5% of those were observed once. The ten largest clonotypes hold approximately 0.85% of the sample. Their antigens are not known. The material sequenced was central memory CD4+ T cells from blood. These receptors were obtained from a woman between 35 and 50 years old with type 1 diabetes.

This clone was counted a few times. The J gene is TRBJ1-4, the V gene TRBV5-1; D is perhaps TRBD1 (5 bases). Germline V gene data show CDR1 as SGHRS and CDR2 as YFSETQ. This CDR3 has 15 amino acids. V shed 2 bases and J shed 0 bases, with 8 bases lying between them. For the CDR3, the DNA is TGCGCCAGCAGCTTCGGGACTTCAACTAATGAAAAACTGTTTTTT. Its protein is CASSFGTSTNEKLFF.

This clone has ten or more counts. The CDR3 here is CASSQSGRGSSPLHF. In DNA form, the CDR3 reads TGCGCCAGCAGTCAATCGGGAAGGGGCTCATCACCCCTCCACTTT. This chain links TRBV23-1 with TRBJ1-6, with TRBD1 as a possible D gene (5 bases). TRBV23-1 is assigned to the ORF class and has an uncertain function. The CDR3 has 15 amino acids. Deletions cut 0 bases from V and 10 bases from J, with 13 bases between.

The V call is TRBV18, the J call TRBJ1-6; 7 bases map to TRBD1. The CDR3 is made up of 14 amino acids. The J segment lost 10 bases and the V segment lost 3 bases, leaving 6 bases of the junction unmatched. In germline, CDR1 is KGHSH, CDR2 LQKENI. This chain's CDR3 is CASSPGQGESPLHF. CDR3 in DNA: TGTGCCAGCTCACCGGGCCAGGGGGAATCACCCCTCCACTTT.

This clone was seen a few times. The chain is built from TRBV9 and TRBJ2-5; 7 nucleotides match TRBD1. This CDR3 has 15 amino acids. V lost 2 bases to trimming and J lost 7 bases; unmatched junction nucleotides: 11. Germline CDR1 and CDR2: SGDLS and YYNGEE. The CDR3 reads CASSVSPTGLGTQYF. The CDR3 bases are TGTGCCAGCAGCGTTTCACCGACAGGGCTAGGGACCCAGTACTTC.

The chain carries TRBV6-5 and TRBJ1-1, with D tentatively TRBD1 (5 bases). Trimming removed 9 bases from V and 1 base from J, with 12 bases in between. This CDR3 is 13 amino acids long. Germline loops: CDR1 MNHEY, CDR2 SVGAGI. The chain's CDR3 is CASGQNPNTEAFF. The CDR3 DNA sequence: TGTGCCAGTGGACAAAACCCGAACACTGAAGCTTTCTTT.

This clone was found a few times. The V gene is TRBV6-6, the J gene TRBJ1-1; D is ambiguous. Per the germline V gene, CDR1 is MNHNY and CDR2 is SVGAGI (reference sequence). V was pared by 2 bases and J by 1 base, with 11 bases between. The length of the CDR3 is 15 residues. This CDR3 reads CASSYTRLGNTEAFF. CDR3 sequence (DNA): TGTGCCAGCAGTTACACGAGGCTGGGGAACACTGAAGCTTTCTTT.

This clone was observed a handful of times. The V gene is TRBV5-6, the J gene TRBJ1-1; D remains unclear. V was trimmed by 0 bases and J by 3 bases, leaving 12 bases between them. Germline CDR1 SGHDT, CDR2 YYEEEE. This CDR3 is built from 15 residues. The CDR3 here is CASSLAVGGYTEAFF. CDR3 nucleotide sequence: TGTGCCAGCAGCTTGGCCGTTGGCGGCTACACTGAAGCTTTCTTT. The full variable domain, its missing parts supplied by reference TRBV5-6 and TRBJ1-1, is DAGVTQSPTHLIKTRGQQVTLRCSPKSGHDTVSWYQQALGQGPQFIFQYYEEEERQRGNFPDRFSGHQFPNYSSELNVNALLLGDSALYLCASSLAVGGYTEAFFGQGTRLTVV.

This chain connects TRBV6-5 to TRBJ2-1; D gene unclear. Germline V lookup: CDR1 MNHEY, CDR2 SVGAGI. V shed 4 bases and J shed 6 bases, with 7 bases lying between them. The CDR3 length is 12 residues. The CDR3 loop is CASSSRFNEQFF. The CDR3 coding sequence is TGTGCCAGCAGTTCCAGATTCAATGAGCAGTTCTTC.

The sample holds a few counts of this clone. DNA for the CDR3: TGCGCCAGCACTGACAACGCCGGGGAGCTGTTTTTT. As protein: CASTDNAGELFF. V gene TRBV5-1 combines with J gene TRBJ2-2; D unclear. The CDR3 contains 12 residues. The V and J ends lost 6 bases and 6 bases respectively, with 9 bases between them. Germline values: CDR1 SGHRS, CDR2 YFSETQ. Complete variable domain (other parts from reference TRBV5-1 and TRBJ2-2): KAGVTQTPRYLIKTRGQQVTLSCSPISGHRSVSWYQQTPGQGLQFLFEYFSETQRNKGNFPGRFSGRQFSNSRSEMNVSTLELGDSALYLCASTDNAGELFFGEGSRLTVL.

The chain is built from TRBV6-6 and TRBJ2-3; D possibly corresponds to TRBD1 (5 bases). V lost 6 bases to trimming and J lost 5 bases, with 6 bases between them. The CDR3 totals 11 residues. Looked up from germline, CDR1 is MNHNY and CDR2 is SVGAGI (reference sequence). Here the CDR3 DNA reads TGTGCCAGCAGCAGGGAAGATACGCAGTATTTT. It codes for CASSREDTQYF.

This chain joins TRBV11-2 and TRBJ2-7; 12 bases align to TRBD1. The V gene's germline CDR1 is SGHAT and CDR2 FQNNGV. The CDR3 spans 18 residues. J was trimmed by 3 bases and V by 5 bases; bases with no gene match: 14. The CDR3 loop is CASSPLSRDRGRGYEQYF. The CDR3, as DNA: TGTGCCAGCAGCCCACTGTCCCGGGACAGGGGGCGCGGCTACGAGCAGTACTTC. The full variable domain, with the rest looked up from reference TRBV11-2 and TRBJ2-7, is EAGVAQSPRYKIIEKRQSVAFWCNPISGHATLYWYQQILGQGPKLLIQFQNNGVVDDSQLPKDRFSAERLKGVDSTLKIQPAKLEDSAVYLCASSPLSRDRGRGYEQYFGPGTRLTVT.

In its sample, this clone was seen a few times. The chain combines TRBV4-1 with TRBJ2-7; TRBD1 agrees at 8 bases. The CDR3 runs 15 residues. The junction had 7 bases not matched to a gene; V was cut back by 4 bases and J by 2 bases. Germline V gives CDR1 MGHRA, CDR2 YSYEKL. The CDR3 loop is CASSRNRGDAYEQYF. As DNA, the CDR3 is TGCGCCAGCAGCCGAAACAGGGGGGATGCCTACGAGCAGTACTTC.

This sequence joins TRBV29-1 and TRBJ2-5, with 11 bases identical to TRBD2. There are 13 residues in the CDR3. CDR1 is SQVTM, CDR2 ANQGSEA, per germline. V lost 4 bases to trimming and J lost 4 bases; unmatched junction nucleotides: 2. The CDR3 is CSVASGGRETQYF. The CDR3 bases are TGCAGCGTTGCTAGCGGGGGGCGAGAGACCCAGTACTTC.

V usage is TRBV7-3 and J usage is TRBJ2-5; D is perhaps TRBD1 (6 bases). Trimming took off 5 bases at V and 3 bases at J, with 19 bases between the two ends. The CDR3 is made up of 16 amino acids. Germline V gene data show CDR1 as SGHTA and CDR2 as FQGTGA. The CDR3 DNA sequence: TGTGCCAGCAGCCCGCAGGGGACCACAAGGAAAGAGACCCAGTACTTC. Residues: CASSPQGTTRKETQYF.